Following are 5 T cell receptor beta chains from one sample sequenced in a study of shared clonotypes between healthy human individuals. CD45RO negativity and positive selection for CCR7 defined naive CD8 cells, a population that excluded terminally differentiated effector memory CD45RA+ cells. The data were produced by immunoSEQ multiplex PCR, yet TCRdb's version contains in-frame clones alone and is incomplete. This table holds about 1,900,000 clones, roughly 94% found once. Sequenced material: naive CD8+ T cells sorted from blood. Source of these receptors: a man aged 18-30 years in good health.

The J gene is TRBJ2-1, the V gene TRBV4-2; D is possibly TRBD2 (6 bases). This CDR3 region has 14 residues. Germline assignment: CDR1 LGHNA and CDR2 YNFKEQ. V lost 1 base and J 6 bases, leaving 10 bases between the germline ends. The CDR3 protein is CASSQVEGSNEQFF. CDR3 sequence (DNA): TGTGCCAGCAGCCAAGTGGAGGGGTCCAATGAGCAGTTCTTC.

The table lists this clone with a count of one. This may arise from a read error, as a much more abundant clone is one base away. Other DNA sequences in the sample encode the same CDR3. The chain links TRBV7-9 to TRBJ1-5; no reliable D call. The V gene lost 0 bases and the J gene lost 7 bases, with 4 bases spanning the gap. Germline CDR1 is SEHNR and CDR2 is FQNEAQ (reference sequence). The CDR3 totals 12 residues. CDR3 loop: CASSLADQPQHF. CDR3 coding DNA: TGTGCCAGCAGCTTAGCGGACCAGCCCCAGCATTTT.

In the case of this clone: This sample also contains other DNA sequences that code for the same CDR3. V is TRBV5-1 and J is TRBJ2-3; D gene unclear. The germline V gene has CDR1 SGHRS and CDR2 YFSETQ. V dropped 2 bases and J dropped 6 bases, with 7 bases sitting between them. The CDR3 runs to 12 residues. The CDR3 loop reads CASSFGGDTQYF. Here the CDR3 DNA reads TGCGCCAGCAGCTTCGGTGGGGATACGCAGTATTTT.

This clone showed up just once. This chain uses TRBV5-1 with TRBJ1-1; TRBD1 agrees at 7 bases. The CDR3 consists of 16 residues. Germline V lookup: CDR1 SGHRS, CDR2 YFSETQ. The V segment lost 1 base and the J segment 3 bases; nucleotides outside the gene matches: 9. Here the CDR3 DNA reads TGCGCCAGCAGCTTGTGGGGGGACAGTTCAGACACTGAAGCTTTCTTT. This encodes CASSLWGDSSDTEAFF.

Here the CDR3 DNA reads TGTGCCATCTTAAGCCGGGACAGGGGTAGAGCTTTCTTT. Its translation: CAILSRDRGRAFF. J is TRBJ1-1 and V is TRBV2, with TRBD1 matching 10 bases. Germline CDR1 is SNHLY and CDR2 is FYNNEI. V dropped 10 bases and J dropped 10; count of bases not matched to a gene: 12. The CDR3 spans 13 residues.